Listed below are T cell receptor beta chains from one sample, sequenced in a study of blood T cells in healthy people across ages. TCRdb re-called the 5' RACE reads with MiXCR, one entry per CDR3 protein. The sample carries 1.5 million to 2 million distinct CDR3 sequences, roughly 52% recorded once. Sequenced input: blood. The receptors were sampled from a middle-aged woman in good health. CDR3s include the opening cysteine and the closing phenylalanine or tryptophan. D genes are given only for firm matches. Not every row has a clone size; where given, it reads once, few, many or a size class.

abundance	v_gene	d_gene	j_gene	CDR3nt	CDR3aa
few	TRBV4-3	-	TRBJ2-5	TGCGCCAGCAGCCAAGGCACTGGACCGGGGGAGACCCAGTACTTC	CASSQGTGPGETQYF
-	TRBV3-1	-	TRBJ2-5	TGTGCCAGCACCCCGGACCAGATAGAAGAGACCCAGTACTTC	CASTPDQIEETQYF
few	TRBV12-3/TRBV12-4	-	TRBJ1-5	TGTGCCAGCAGTTTTCGGAACAATCAGCCCCAGCATTTT	CASSFRNNQPQHF
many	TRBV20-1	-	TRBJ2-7	TGCAGTGCTAGCGGACACACTTACGAGCAGTACTTC	CSASGHTYEQYF
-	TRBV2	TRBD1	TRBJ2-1	TGTGCCAGCAGTCCCCCGGACAGGAGCGCCTACAATGAGCAGTTCTTC	CASSPPDRSAYNEQFF
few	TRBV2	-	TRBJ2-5	TGTGCCAGCAGTCCTCCACTAGTTTCGGAGACCCAGTACTTC	CASSPPLVSETQYF
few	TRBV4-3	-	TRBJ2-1	TGCGCCAGCGGGACCGGGGGCATTCCCAATGAGCAGTTCTTC	CASGTGGIPNEQFF
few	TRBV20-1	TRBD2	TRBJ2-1	TGCAGTGCTAGAGATAGGCGGGGGATCAATGAGCAGTTCTTC	CSARDRRGINEQFF
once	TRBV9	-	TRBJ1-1	TGTGCCAGCAGCGTAGGACTGTTGGACACTGAAGCTTTCTTT	CASSVGLLDTEAFF
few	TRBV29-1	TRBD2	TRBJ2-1	TGCAGCGTTCTGGGACTAGCGGGGGTCAGTGAGCAGTTCTTC	CSVLGLAGVSEQFF
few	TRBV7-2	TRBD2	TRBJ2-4	TGTGCCAGCAGCCCCACCTTGCGAGTAGCGGGGGGTATAGCCAAAAACATTCAGTACTTC	CASSPTLRVAGGIAKNIQYF
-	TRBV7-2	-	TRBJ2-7	TGTGCCAGCAGCTTAGACATTTTATACGAGCAGTACTTC	CASSLDILYEQYF
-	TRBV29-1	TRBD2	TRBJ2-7	TGCAGCGTTGAGTTACTAGCGGGGGGGTCCTACGAGCAGTACTTC	CSVELLAGGSYEQYF
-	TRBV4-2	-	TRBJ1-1	TGTGCCAGCAGCCAACAGGCGATGATGGAAGCTTTCTTT	CASSQQAMMEAFF
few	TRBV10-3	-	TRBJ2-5	TGTGCCAGTGCCCCCTACGGGGAAGAGACCCAGTACTTC	CASAPYGEETQYF
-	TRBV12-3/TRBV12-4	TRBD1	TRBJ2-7	TGTGCCAGCAAGACAGGGGGAAACGAGCAGTACTTC	CASKTGGNEQYF
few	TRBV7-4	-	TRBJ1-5	TGTGCCAGCAGCTTAGATGGGGGGGAAGGGGACAATCAGCCCCAGCATTTT	CASSLDGGEGDNQPQHF
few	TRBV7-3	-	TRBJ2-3	TGTGCCAGCAGCCTAACCGCCCGTACAGATACGCAGTATTTT	CASSLTARTDTQYF
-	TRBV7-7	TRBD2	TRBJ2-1	TGTGCTAGCAGCTTACTTGCTAGCGGGGGGGGCAATGAGCAGTTCTTC	CASSLLASGGGNEQFF
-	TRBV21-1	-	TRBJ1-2	TGTGCCAGCAGTTTAAGGGGTCCCGAAAACTATGGCTACACCTTC	CASSLRGPENYGYTF
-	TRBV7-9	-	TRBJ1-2	TGTGCCAGCAGCTCAACGGCAGGGCGTCAAGATGGCTACACCTTC	CASSSTAGRQDGYTF
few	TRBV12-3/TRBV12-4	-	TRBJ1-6	TGTGCCAGCAGCTTGCCGGGAACACCCCTCCACTTT	CASSLPGTPLHF
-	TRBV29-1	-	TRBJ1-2	TGCAGCGTTGACACAGCCTTCGGTGGCTACACCTTC	CSVDTAFGGYTF
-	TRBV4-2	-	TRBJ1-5	TGTGCCAGCAGCCAAGATCGGAGACCCAATAGCAATCAGCCCCAGCATTTT	CASSQDRRPNSNQPQHF
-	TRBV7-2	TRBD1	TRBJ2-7	TGTGCCAGCAGCGAACGGACAGGTTCCTTCTACGAGCAGTACTTC	CASSERTGSFYEQYF
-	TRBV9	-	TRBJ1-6	TGTGCCAGCAACCCGGGGGCAAGTAATTCACCCCTCCACTTT	CASNPGASNSPLHF
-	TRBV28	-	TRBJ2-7	TGTGCCAGCAGTTCCCCCATCACAGGTCTCCACGAGCAGTACTTC	CASSSPITGLHEQYF
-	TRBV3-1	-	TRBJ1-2	TGTGCCACCCTCCGGGACGACTCTGGCTACACCTTC	CATLRDDSGYTF
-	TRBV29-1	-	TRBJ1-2	TGCTGCGTACAACCAGGAAGAGGAGTGGGTGGCTACACCTTC	CCVQPGRGVGGYTF
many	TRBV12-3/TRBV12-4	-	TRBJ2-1	TGTGCCAGCAGTTTATATCCAGGACTTTACAATGAGCAGTTCTTC	CASSLYPGLYNEQFF
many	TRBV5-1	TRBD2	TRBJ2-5	TGTGCCAGCAGCCCGGGACTAGCGGAGGAGACCCAGTACTTC	CASSPGLAEETQYF
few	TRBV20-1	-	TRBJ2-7	TGCAGTGCTGGAAGGGACGGAGCCTACGAGCAGTACTTC	CSAGRDGAYEQYF
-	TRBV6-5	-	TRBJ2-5	TGTGCCAGCAGAGGACTGGAGGAGACCCAGTACTTC	CASRGLEETQYF
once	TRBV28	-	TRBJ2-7	TGTGCCAGCAGTTCAGGGATTTTTGGCCGGAACGAGCAGTACTTC	CASSSGIFGRNEQYF
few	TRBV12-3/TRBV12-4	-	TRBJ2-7	TGTGCCAGCAGTTTACGGGCTGATGGTCTCTACGAGCAGTACTTC	CASSLRADGLYEQYF
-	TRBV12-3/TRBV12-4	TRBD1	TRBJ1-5	TGTGCCAGCAGTTTAGGGGGGACAGGGGGCAATCAGCCCCAGCATTTT	CASSLGGTGGNQPQHF
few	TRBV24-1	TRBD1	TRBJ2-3	TGTGCCACCAGTGATCCGACAGGGGCCACAGATACGCAGTATTTT	CATSDPTGATDTQYF
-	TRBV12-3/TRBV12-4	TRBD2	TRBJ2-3	TGTGCCAACCAGAAAAATAGCGGGGGGGCCATGGGTACGCAGTATTTT	CANQKNSGGAMGTQYF
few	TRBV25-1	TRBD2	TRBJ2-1	TGTGCCAGCAGTGAAGGTAGCGGGGGAGGCGCCTACAATGAGCAGTTCTTC	CASSEGSGGGAYNEQFF
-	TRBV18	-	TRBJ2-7	TGTGCCAGCTCCCAGCGGATGGTACAGGACTGGGACTTTTCGGACTACGAGCAGTACTTC	CASSQRMVQDWDFSDYEQYF
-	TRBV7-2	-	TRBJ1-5	TGTGCCAGCAGCTTAGCAGGGATGGGCAATCAGCCCCAGCATTTT	CASSLAGMGNQPQHF
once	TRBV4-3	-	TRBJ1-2	TGCGCCAGCAGCCAAGAGGGGAAGCGCTACACCTTC	CASSQEGKRYTF
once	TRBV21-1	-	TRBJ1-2	TGTGCCAGCAGCATTCAAAACCGGGACAGGGGTTCCTATGGCTACACCTTC	CASSIQNRDRGSYGYTF
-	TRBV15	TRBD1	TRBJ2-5	TGTGCCACCAGCTCCTACAGGGGACGGGAGACCCAGTACTTC	CATSSYRGRETQYF
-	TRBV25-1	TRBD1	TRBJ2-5	TGTGCCAGCAGTGGTAGGGGGCGAAATCGAGAGACCCAGTACTTC	CASSGRGRNRETQYF
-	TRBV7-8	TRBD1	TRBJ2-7	TGTGCCAGCAGCTTAGGCAGACAGGGCCCCATCGAGCAGTACTTC	CASSLGRQGPIEQYF
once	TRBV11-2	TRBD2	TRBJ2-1	TGTGCCAGCAGCGACCCGTGGAAACCGGGACTAGAATTTCCCTACAATGAGCAGTTCTTC	CASSDPWKPGLEFPYNEQFF
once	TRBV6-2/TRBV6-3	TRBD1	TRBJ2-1	TGTGCCAGCAGTTATCCTACCGGGACAGGGAGAGCCTACAATGAGCAGTTCTTC	CASSYPTGTGRAYNEQFF